This entry describes one T cell receptor beta chain. This clonotype has a handful of counts. There is no known antigen for this receptor. No qualities accompany the bases; no much larger clone lies one base away. The source of the sample is a study of vaccination and CD4 T cells after COVID-19 (dated by TCRdb to between 2022 and 2023). General notes on the study: Convalescent patients had a positive SARS-CoV-2 result on nasal swab PCR, and of these patients, several had mild disease and one had severe disease. The convalescent cohort included six males and four females, with two Hispanic individuals, seven Caucasians, two Asians and one multiracial person. Two doses of either the Pfizer-BioNTech BNT162b2 vaccine (n=8) or the Moderna mRNA-1273 vaccine (n=2) were administered to participants. Post-COVID blood samples were collected from convalescent patients a median of approximately 93 days after diagnosis, with a range of roughly 35 to 180 days. Post-vaccine blood samples were obtained a median of about 77 days after the second vaccine dose, with a range of roughly 13 to 250 days. For a few convalescent patients, samples were collected at an early post-vaccination timepoint (day 14) as well as at a late post-vaccination timepoint (days 161 to 241). In fewer than 12 COVID-19 convalescent patients and a few infection-naive healthy vaccine recipients, researchers compared the spike-specific CD4+ TCR repertoire from before mRNA vaccination with the repertoire from after.

CDR1 and CDR2, per the germline V gene (reference sequence), are LNHNV and YYDKDF. The CDR3 goes from the cysteine to the phenylalanine over 16 residues. The read is trimmed to its CDR3 DNA, 48 bases read in frame from base 1. V is cut by 0 bases and J by 1 base, and the space between the germline ends is 10 bases. The time point label, read with the paper, signifies: late sampling 161 to 241 days after vaccination in three convalescent patients. The convalescent patients' positive SARS-CoV-2 PCR tests were from March to December 2020, which was before the Alpha, Beta and Delta variants emerged in the United States. Ficoll-Paque Plus gradient centrifugation was used to isolate PBMCs from whole blood, and the isolated PBMCs were then either used fresh or cryopreserved at -140C. The library was obtained by PCR. These reads were obtained on an Illumina iSeq 100. The published analysis was carried out like this. Non-productive sequences were removed, and CDR3s that did not start with C, did not end with F or W, or were shorter than 7 amino acids were discarded. Levenshtein distances (stringdist) and unrooted phylogenetic trees (ape) in R version 3.6.1 were used to assess CDR3 homology. TCRdb passed the public sequencing reads through fastp at Q25 and MiXCR, retaining productive beta sequences. Records with the same CDR3 protein are collapsed into one entry carrying the most frequent genes and DNA. The V and J calls shown here were made by TCRdb, not taken from the authors' results. The sample profile shows roughly 31,000 distinct CDR3 sequences; around 49% of them were found once. Jointly, the top ten make up approximately 6% of the sample.

The full study reports these points: Among the post-vaccine SARS-CoV-2-reactive clones in convalescent patients, a median about 87% showed up only after vaccination, which suggests vaccine-specific priming. Of the vaccine-specific clones found in convalescent patients, nearly all (304 of 307) were mono-reactive for SARS-CoV-2 spike instead of being cross-reactive with common cold coronaviruses. The study included relatively few convalescent patients and did not analyze early timepoints after natural infection. The median count of SARS-CoV-2-reactive clonotypes went up from about 23 after infection to 38 after vaccination, although the change was not significant.

Sample: CD4+ T cells from blood, taken about 7 months after SARS-CoV-2 vaccination. The sequence joins TRBV15 to TRBJ2-1, with the D gene possibly TRBD1 or TRBD2, each one fitting 5 bases. This TCR came from a human donor who had recovered from COVID-19. The nucleotide sequence is TGTGCCACCAGCAGAGATGGGGGATTTTCCTACAATGAGCAGTTCTTC. It translates to CATSRDGGFSYNEQFF.